This is a list of T cell receptor beta chains from one sample in a study of control samples from healthy donors and cancer patients. Profiling relied on immunoSEQ multiplex PCR, and the TCRdb table lists in-frame clones only, not all of them. The table lists approximately 170,000 clones, roughly 90% of them singletons. What was sequenced was blood. These receptors all come from a woman aged 25 to 39 in good health. The CDR3 runs from the conserved cysteine through the conserved F or W. The D gene is left open where the match is weak. Only some rows state a clone size, as once, few, many or a class for expanded clones.

>TRBJ1-1|.|TRBV27|.
CASSSGHQNTEAFF
TGTGCCAGCAGTTCCGGCCACCAGAACACTGAAGCTTTCTTT
>TRBJ2-1|.|TRBV6-5|.
CASSYRDVSYNEQFF
TGTGCCAGCAGTTACCGGGACGTCTCCTACAATGAGCAGTTCTTC
>TRBJ2-2|TRBD1|TRBV7-2|.
CASSPDRGRTGELFF
TGTGCCAGCAGCCCGGACAGGGGACGGACCGGGGAGCTGTTTTTT
>TRBJ2-3|TRBD2|TRBV28|.
CASSLYFQRDVKDTQYF
TGTGCCAGCAGTTTATATTTCCAGCGGGATGTCAAAGATACGCAGTATTTT
>TRBJ2-7|.|TRBV7-9|.
CASSQGPPEQYF
TGTGCCAGCAGCCAGGGCCCCCCCGAGCAGTACTTC
>TRBJ2-4|.|TRBV5-5|.
CASSLGLRGSKAKNIQYF
TGTGCCAGCAGCTTGGGTCTTCGGGGTTCTAAAGCCAAAAACATTCAGTACTTC
>TRBJ2-7|.|TRBV28|once
CASSLGPPGAYEQYF
TGTGCCAGCAGTTTGGGTCCCCCCGGCGCCTACGAGCAGTACTTC
>TRBJ1-5|.|TRBV5-6|.
CASSLGPNQPQHF
TGTGCCAGCAGCTTGGGTCCAAATCAGCCCCAGCATTTT
>TRBJ2-3|.|TRBV19|.
CASRSQGEADTQYF
TGTGCCAGTAGATCGCAGGGGGAGGCAGATACGCAGTATTTT
>TRBJ2-5|.|TRBV29-1|.
CSVDRDTGKTQYF
TGCAGCGTTGATAGGGACACAGGGAAGACCCAGTACTTC
>TRBJ1-2|.|TRBV19|.
CASHGLLHYGYTF
TGTGCCAGTCATGGCCTTCTGCACTATGGCTACACCTTC
>TRBJ1-4|.|TRBV4-2|.
CASSRPPRGSEDEKLFF
TGTGCCAGCAGCCGCCCACCAAGGGGGAGCGAGGATGAAAAACTGTTTTTT
>TRBJ1-1|TRBD1|TRBV9|.
CASSGMTGVGTEAFF
TGTGCCAGCAGCGGAATGACAGGGGTGGGAACTGAAGCTTTCTTT
>TRBJ1-5|.|TRBV12-3/TRBV12-4|.
CASSDSNQPQHF
TGTGCCAGCAGTGACAGCAATCAGCCCCAGCATTTT
>TRBJ1-2|TRBD1|TRBV11-1|.
CASSLKPGQGVGGYTF
TGTGCCAGCAGCTTAAAACCGGGACAGGGAGTAGGTGGCTACACCTTC
>TRBJ2-1|TRBD2|TRBV27|.
CASRPGLAAYNEQFF
TGTGCCAGCAGACCGGGACTAGCGGCATACAATGAGCAGTTCTTC
>TRBJ1-5|.|TRBV7-9|.
CASSFEGYGTQHF
TGTGCCAGCAGCTTTGAAGGGTATGGGACCCAGCATTTT
>TRBJ1-1|.|TRBV24-1|.
CATSDGHGNTEAFF
TGTGCCACCAGTGATGGACACGGGAACACTGAAGCTTTCTTT
>TRBJ2-1|.|TRBV7-9|.
CASRRSSYNEQFF
TGTGCCAGCAGACGGAGCTCCTACAATGAGCAGTTCTTC
>TRBJ2-7|TRBD2|TRBV5-1|.
CASSLSPGLAGFYEQYF
TGCGCCAGCAGCTTATCTCCGGGACTAGCGGGATTCTACGAGCAGTACTTC
>TRBJ2-7|TRBD1|TRBV11-3|once
CASSPGTANEQYF
TGTGCCAGCAGCCCAGGGACAGCAAACGAGCAGTACTTC
>TRBJ1-1|TRBD1|TRBV30|.
CAWREQGVTEAFF
TGTGCCTGGAGAGAACAGGGGGTCACTGAAGCTTTCTTT
>TRBJ2-3|.|TRBV5-4|.
CASSFPGTGITDTQYF
TGTGCCAGCAGCTTCCCCGGGACGGGAATAACAGATACGCAGTATTTT
>TRBJ1-5|.|TRBV19|.
CASSQQISNQPQHF
TGTGCCAGTAGTCAACAGATTAGCAATCAGCCCCAGCATTTT
>TRBJ2-7|TRBD2|TRBV29-1|.
CSVEREWGSEQYF
TGCAGCGTTGAGCGGGAGTGGGGATCCGAGCAGTACTTC
>TRBJ2-7|TRBD2|TRBV29-1|.
CSALTLAGKAYEQYF
TGCAGCGCCCTGACACTAGCGGGAAAGGCCTACGAGCAGTACTTC
>TRBJ2-7|TRBD2|TRBV28|once
CASSLSTSGSGYEQYF
TGTGCCAGCAGTTTATCCACTAGCGGCAGTGGGTACGAGCAGTACTTC
>TRBJ1-6|.|TRBV2|.
CASRLDGTYNSPLHF
TGTGCCAGCAGGCTTGACGGGACCTATAATTCACCCCTCCACTTT
>TRBJ2-1|.|TRBV16|.
CASSQSGDEQFF
TGTGCCAGCAGCCAATCAGGGGATGAGCAGTTCTTC
>TRBJ2-7|TRBD2|TRBV5-1|.
CASSLSSGEGFEQYF
TGCGCCAGCAGCTTGTCTAGCGGGGAAGGGTTCGAGCAGTACTTC
>TRBJ1-2|.|TRBV19|.
CASSPTSGAPGYGYTF
TGTGCCAGTAGTCCCACCAGCGGGGCGCCCGGCTATGGCTACACCTTC
>TRBJ2-3|TRBD2|TRBV29-1|.
CSVARLAGGDTQYF
TGCAGCGTTGCGAGGCTAGCGGGGGGGGATACGCAGTATTTT
>TRBJ2-2|.|TRBV7-6|.
CASSLGGAVGVTGELFF
TGTGCCAGCAGCTTAGGGGGGGCGGTCGGTGTTACCGGGGAGCTGTTTTTT
>TRBJ1-3|.|TRBV11-2|.
CASSFNRRFSDSGNTIYF
TGTGCCAGCAGCTTTAACCGTCGGTTCAGCGACTCTGGAAACACCATATATTTT
>TRBJ1-3|TRBD1|TRBV27|.
CASSDRVGRGPANTIYF
TGTGCCAGCAGTGACCGTGTAGGCAGGGGGCCTGCAAACACCATATATTTT
>TRBJ2-7|.|TRBV5-1|.
CASSSPDSYEQYF
TGCGCCAGCAGCTCTCCGGACAGCTACGAGCAGTACTTC
>TRBJ2-3|.|TRBV11-2|.
CASSRAGTSSTDTQYF
TGTGCCAGCAGTCGGGCCGGGACTTCTAGCACAGATACGCAGTATTTT
>TRBJ2-3|.|TRBV10-1|.
CASRGSEGKTDTQYF
TGCGCCAGCCGCGGTTCGGAGGGCAAGACAGATACGCAGTATTTT
>TRBJ2-2|TRBD2|TRBV29-1|few
CSVDRGTTTGELFF
TGCAGCGTTGACCGGGGGACTACCACCGGGGAGCTGTTTTTT
>TRBJ2-7|.|TRBV5-1|.
CASSQSGLSSYEQYF
TGCGCCAGCAGTCAAAGCGGTCTGAGCTCCTACGAGCAGTACTTC
>TRBJ1-1|.|TRBV29-1|.
CSALSGVSEAFF
TGCAGCGCTCTCAGCGGGGTTTCTGAAGCTTTCTTT
>TRBJ2-5|.|TRBV2|.
CASTPTEAGETQYF
TGTGCCAGCACACCGACTGAGGCCGGGGAGACCCAGTACTTC
>TRBJ2-3|.|TRBV7-9|.
CASSASLGKTDTQYF
TGTGCCAGCAGCGCGTCCCTAGGGAAGACAGATACGCAGTATTTT
>TRBJ2-1|TRBD2|TRBV18|.
CASSPAGSGRPSYNEQFF
TGTGCCAGCTCACCAGCTGGTAGCGGGAGGCCCTCCTACAATGAGCAGTTCTTC
>TRBJ2-1|TRBD2|TRBV3-1/TRBV3-2|.
CASSQDLGGGYNEQFF
TGTGCCAGCAGCCAAGATCTAGGCGGGGGATACAATGAGCAGTTCTTC
>TRBJ1-1|.|TRBV4-2|.
CASSHPTGGMNTEAFF
TGTGCCAGCAGCCACCCGACAGGCGGAATGAACACTGAAGCTTTCTTT